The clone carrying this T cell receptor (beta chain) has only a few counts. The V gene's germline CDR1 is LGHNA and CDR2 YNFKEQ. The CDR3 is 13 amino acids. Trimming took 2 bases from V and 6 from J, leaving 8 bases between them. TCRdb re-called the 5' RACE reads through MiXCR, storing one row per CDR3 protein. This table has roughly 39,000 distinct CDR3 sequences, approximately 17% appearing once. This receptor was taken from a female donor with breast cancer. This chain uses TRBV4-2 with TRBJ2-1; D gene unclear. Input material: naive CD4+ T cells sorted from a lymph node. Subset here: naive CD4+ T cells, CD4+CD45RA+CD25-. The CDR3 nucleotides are TGTGCCAGCAGCCAAATAGGGTCCAATGAGCAGTTCTTC. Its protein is CASSQIGSNEQFF.